The source of this T cell receptor (beta chain) is a study of blood T cell repertoires in COVID-19. Using immunoSEQ multiplex PCR, the repertoire was profiled, and TCRdb retains in-frame clones only, with some absent. The top ten clones hold roughly 1.4% of a sample with 400,000 or so clones, roughly 90% of them seen once. In germline, CDR1 is SGDLS, CDR2 YYNGEE. The trim removed 3 bases at V and 6 bases at J, leaving 0 bases unmatched. The CDR3 sequence is 12 residues long. The chain joins TRBV9 to TRBJ1-2; TRBD1 agrees at 9 bases. The origin of this receptor is a woman between 40 and 55 years old with COVID-19, enrolled during active disease. Source material: peripheral blood. The CDR3 nucleotides are TGTGCCAGCAGCGGGACAGGGGATGGCTACACCTTC. The encoded protein is CASSGTGDGYTF.